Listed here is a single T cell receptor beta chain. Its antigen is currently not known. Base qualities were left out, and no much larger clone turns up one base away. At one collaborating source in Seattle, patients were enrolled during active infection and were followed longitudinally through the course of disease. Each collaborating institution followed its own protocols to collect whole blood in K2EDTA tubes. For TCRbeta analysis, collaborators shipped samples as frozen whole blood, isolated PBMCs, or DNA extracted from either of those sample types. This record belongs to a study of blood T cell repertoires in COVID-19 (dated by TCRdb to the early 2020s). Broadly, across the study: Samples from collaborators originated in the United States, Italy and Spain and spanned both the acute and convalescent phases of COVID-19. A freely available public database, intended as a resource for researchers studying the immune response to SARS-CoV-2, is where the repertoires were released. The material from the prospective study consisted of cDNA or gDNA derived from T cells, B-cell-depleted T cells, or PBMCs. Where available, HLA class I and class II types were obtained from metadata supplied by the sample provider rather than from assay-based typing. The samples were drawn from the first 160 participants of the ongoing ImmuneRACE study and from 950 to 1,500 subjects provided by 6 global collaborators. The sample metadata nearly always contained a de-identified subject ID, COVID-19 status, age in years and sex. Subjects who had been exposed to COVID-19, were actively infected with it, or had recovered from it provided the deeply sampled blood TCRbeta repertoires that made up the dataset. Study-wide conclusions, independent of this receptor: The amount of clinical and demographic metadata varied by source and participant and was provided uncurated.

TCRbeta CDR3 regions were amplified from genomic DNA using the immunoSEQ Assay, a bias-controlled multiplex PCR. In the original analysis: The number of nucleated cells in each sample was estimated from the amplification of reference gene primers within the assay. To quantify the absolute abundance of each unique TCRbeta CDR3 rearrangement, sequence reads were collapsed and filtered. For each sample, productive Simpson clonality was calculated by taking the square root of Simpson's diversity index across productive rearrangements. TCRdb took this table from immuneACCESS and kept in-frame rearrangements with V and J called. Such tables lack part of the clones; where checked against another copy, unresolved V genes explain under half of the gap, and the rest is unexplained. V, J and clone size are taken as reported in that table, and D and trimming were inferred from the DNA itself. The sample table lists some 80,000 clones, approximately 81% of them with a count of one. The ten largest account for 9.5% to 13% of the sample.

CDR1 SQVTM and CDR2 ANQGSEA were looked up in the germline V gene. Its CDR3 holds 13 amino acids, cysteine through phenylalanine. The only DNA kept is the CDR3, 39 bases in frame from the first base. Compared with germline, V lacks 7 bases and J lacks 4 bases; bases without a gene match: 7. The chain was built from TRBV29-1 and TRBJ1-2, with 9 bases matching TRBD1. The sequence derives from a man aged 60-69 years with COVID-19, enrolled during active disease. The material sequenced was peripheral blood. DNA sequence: TGCAGCGGTTTACAGGGACAGGGCTATGGCTACACCTTC. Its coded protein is CSGLQGQGYGYTF.